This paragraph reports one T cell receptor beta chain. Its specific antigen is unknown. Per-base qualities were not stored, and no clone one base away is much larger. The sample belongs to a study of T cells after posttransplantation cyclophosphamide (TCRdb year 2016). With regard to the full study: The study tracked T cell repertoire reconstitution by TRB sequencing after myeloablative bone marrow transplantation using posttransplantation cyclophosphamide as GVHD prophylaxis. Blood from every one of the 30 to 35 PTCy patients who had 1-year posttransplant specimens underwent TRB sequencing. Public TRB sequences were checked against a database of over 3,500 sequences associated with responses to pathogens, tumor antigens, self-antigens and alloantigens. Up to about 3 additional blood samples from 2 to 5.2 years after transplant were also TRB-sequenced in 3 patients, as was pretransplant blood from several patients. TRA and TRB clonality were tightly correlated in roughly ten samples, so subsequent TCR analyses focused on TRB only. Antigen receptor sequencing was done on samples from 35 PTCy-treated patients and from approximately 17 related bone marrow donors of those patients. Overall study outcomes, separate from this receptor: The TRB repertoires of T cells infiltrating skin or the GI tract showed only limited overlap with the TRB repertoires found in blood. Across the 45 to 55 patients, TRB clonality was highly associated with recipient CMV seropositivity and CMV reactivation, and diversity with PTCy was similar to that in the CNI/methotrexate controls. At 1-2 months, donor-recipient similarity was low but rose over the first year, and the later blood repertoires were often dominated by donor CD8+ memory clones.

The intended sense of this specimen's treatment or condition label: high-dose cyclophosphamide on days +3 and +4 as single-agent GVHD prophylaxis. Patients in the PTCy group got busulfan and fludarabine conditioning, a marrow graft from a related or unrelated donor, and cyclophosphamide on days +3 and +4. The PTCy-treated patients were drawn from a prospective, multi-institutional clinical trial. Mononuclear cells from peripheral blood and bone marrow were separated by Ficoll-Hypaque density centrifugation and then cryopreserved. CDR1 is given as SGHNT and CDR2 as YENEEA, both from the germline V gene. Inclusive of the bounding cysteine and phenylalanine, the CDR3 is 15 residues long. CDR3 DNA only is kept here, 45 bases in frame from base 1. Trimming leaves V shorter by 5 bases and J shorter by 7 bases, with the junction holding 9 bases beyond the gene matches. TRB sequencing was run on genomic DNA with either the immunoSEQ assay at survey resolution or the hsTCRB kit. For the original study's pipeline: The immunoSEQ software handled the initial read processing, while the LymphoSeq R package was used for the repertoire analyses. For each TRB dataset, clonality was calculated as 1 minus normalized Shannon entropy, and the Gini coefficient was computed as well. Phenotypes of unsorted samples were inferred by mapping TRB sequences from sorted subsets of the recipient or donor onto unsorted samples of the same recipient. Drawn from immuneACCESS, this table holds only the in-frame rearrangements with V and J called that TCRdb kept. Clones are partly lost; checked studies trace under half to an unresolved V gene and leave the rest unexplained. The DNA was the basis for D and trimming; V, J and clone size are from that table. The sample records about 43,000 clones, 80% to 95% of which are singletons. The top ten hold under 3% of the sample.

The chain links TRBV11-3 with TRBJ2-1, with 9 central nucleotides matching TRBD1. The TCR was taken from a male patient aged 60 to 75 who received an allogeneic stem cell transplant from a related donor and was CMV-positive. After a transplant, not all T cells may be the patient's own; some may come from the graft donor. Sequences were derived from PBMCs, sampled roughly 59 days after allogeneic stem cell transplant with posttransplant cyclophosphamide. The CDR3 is CASSGRDRVGNEQFF. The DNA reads TGTGCCAGCAGCGGCCGGGACAGGGTGGGAAATGAGCAGTTCTTC.